This T cell receptor beta chain comes out of a study of cytomegalovirus exposure and HLA in healthy donors. TCRdb keeps only in-frame clones here, not all; method: immunoSEQ multiplex PCR. This repertoire shows some 150,000 clones, approximately 86% found once; its top ten account for under 3.5%. With V trimmed by 3 bases and J by 8 bases, 5 bases remained unmatched. The CDR3 spans 14 residues. Germline V CDR1 and CDR2: LGHNT, FRNRAP. Sequences were obtained from PBMCs. The chain joins TRBV12-5 to TRBJ1-4; 8 positions match TRBD1. The sequence was obtained from a man younger than 30 in good health and CMV-seropositive. CDR3 region: CASGFNRGEEKLFF. The CDR3 coding sequence is TGTGCTAGTGGTTTTAACAGGGGGGAGGAAAAACTGTTTTTT.